This T cell receptor (beta chain) was retrieved from a study of blood T cell repertoires in COVID-19. As for the study in general: The United States, Italy and Spain were the sources of the acute and convalescent COVID-19 samples. Nucleic acid was either cDNA or gDNA, and it came from T cells, B-cell-depleted T cells, or PBMCs.

TCRdb keeps only in-frame clones here, not all; method: immunoSEQ multiplex PCR. The table includes approximately 180,000 clones, 89% detected once. Per germline, CDR1 SGHTA and CDR2 FQGNSA. CDR3 size: 17 residues. V shed 5 bases and J 0 bases; nucleotides not matched to a gene: 10. Sequencing used PBMCs or T cells enriched from blood (not recorded which). The chain carries TRBV7-2 and TRBJ2-4, with TRBD1 identical over 7 bases. This sequence originates from a woman between 40 and 55 years old with acute COVID-19. CDR3 residues: CASSPVGTARAKNIQYF. Here the CDR3 DNA reads TGTGCCAGCAGCCCTGTAGGGACAGCGAGAGCCAAAAACATTCAGTACTTC.